This TCR beta chain was documented in a study of blood T cell repertoires in COVID-19. Whole-study context: T cells, B-cell-depleted T cells, or PBMCs supplied cDNA or gDNA.

The trim removed 6 bases at V and 6 bases at J, leaving 8 bases unmatched. CDR1 and CDR2 from the germline V gene are MNHEY and SVGAGI. This CDR3 contains 14 residues. Original handling: Amplification from reference gene primers served as the basis for estimated nucleated cell counts. Assay: immunoSEQ multiplex PCR; the TCRdb copy retains only in-frame clones and omits some. The D gene and trimming were derived from the DNA, and the V and J assignments and clone size from that table. The data contain about 150,000 clones, more than 80% of them singletons. The sequenced sample consisted of peripheral blood. V and J are TRBV6-5 and TRBJ2-5; 9 bases align to TRBD1. The TCR sequence derives from a man in his 70s with acute or convalescent COVID-19. This chain's CDR3 is CASRPPGQGQTQYF. CDR3 sequence (DNA): TGTGCCAGCAGGCCCCCGGGACAGGGCCAGACCCAGTACTTC.